The 20 T cell receptor beta chains below were found in one sample sequenced in a study of beta chain features in type 1 diabetes. The investigators reverse transcribed all of the isolated RNA, so they sequenced expressed TCRB transcripts. Assay: immunoSEQ multiplex PCR; the TCRdb copy retains only in-frame clones and omits some. The table lists about 370,000 clones, less than 15% of them singletons, with 0.019% in the top ten. What was sequenced was naive CD4+ T cells from blood. The receptors originated from a woman aged 18-30 years in good health.

V gene TRBV5-1 combines with J gene TRBJ1-1, with D hard to call. The CDR3 runs to 15 residues. V was clipped by 0 bases and J by 5 bases, with 14 bases between them. Germline V gene lookup returns CDR1 SGHRS and CDR2 YFSETQ. The CDR3 spells CASSLDGWAITEAFF. Here the CDR3 DNA reads TGCGCCAGCAGCTTGGATGGGTGGGCGATAACTGAAGCTTTCTTT.

This chain connects TRBV28 to TRBJ1-2, with D unresolved. The V and J ends lost 3 bases and 3 bases respectively, with 5 bases between them. CDR1 and CDR2 (germline): MDHEN, SYDVKM. This CDR3 comprises 12 residues. In DNA, the CDR3 is TGTGCCAGCAGTTTGGCCTACTATGGCTACACCTTC. It encodes CASSLAYYGYTF.

The sample holds a few counts of this clone. The chain recombines TRBV18 with TRBJ2-6; possibly TRBD2 for D (6 bases). Deletions cut 4 bases from V and 2 bases from J, with 12 bases between. Germline assignment: CDR1 KGHSH and CDR2 LQKENI. The CDR3 runs to 16 residues. DNA for the CDR3: TGTGCCAGCTCACGAGTCGGGGGTCCTGGGGCCAACGTCCTGACTTTC. Protein: CASSRVGGPGANVLTF.

The chain links TRBV29-1 to TRBJ1-1, with D perhaps TRBD1 (5 bases). The CDR3 totals 15 residues. Per the germline V gene, CDR1 is SQVTM and CDR2 is ANQGSEA. V was clipped by 6 bases and J by 1 base, with 18 bases between them. The CDR3 reads CSVLIGGVKNTEAFF. In DNA, the CDR3 is TGCAGCGTCTTAATCGGGGGAGTAAAGAACACTGAAGCTTTCTTT.

The J gene is TRBJ2-3, the V gene TRBV6-4; D perhaps matches TRBD1 (5 bases). This CDR3 contains 15 residues. Germline CDR1 is MRHNA and CDR2 is SNTAGT. The V and J ends lost 3 bases and 0 bases respectively, with 10 bases between them. CDR3 in DNA: TGTGCCAGCAGTGATGTACAGGATAGCACAGATACGCAGTATTTT. Translation gives CASSDVQDSTDTQYF.

V and J are TRBV7-2 and TRBJ2-1; perhaps TRBD1 as D (6 bases). The CDR3 loop spans 17 amino acids. Germline assignment: CDR1 SGHTA and CDR2 FQGNSA. V lost 5 bases, J lost 2 bases, and 19 bases lay in between. In DNA, the CDR3 is TGTGCCAGCAGCGAAGGCCCAACAGGGAATACCTACAATGAGCAGTTCTTC. Translating gives CASSEGPTGNTYNEQFF. The variable domain in full, with the rest retrieved from reference TRBV7-2 and TRBJ2-1, is GAGVSQSPSNKVTEKGKDVELRCDPISGHTALYWYRQSLGQGLEFLIYFQGNSAPDKSGLPSDRFSAERTGGSVSTLTIQRTQQEDSAVYLCASSEGPTGNTYNEQFFGPGTRLTVL.

In its sample, this clone was seen a few times. This chain uses TRBV6-6 with TRBJ1-1; D might be TRBD1 (6 bases). CDR3 size: 12 residues. Germline V gene data show CDR1 as MNHNY and CDR2 as SVGAGI (reference sequence). V shed 10 bases and J shed 8 bases, with 17 bases lying between them. The CDR3 loop is CATWLGAGEAFF. CDR3 in DNA: TGTGCCACCTGGCTGGGGGCTGGGGAAGCTTTCTTT.

This clone has just a few counts. This sequence joins TRBV10-3 and TRBJ2-1; 9 bases agree with TRBD2. Losses at the gene ends were 0 bases for V and 5 bases for J; bases not matched to a gene: 5. Germline-derived CDR1 and CDR2 are ENHRY and SYGVKD. The CDR3 is 16 amino acids. CDR3 bases: TGTGCCATCAGTGAGTCGGCGGGAGGGTCCCACAATGAGCAGTTCTTC. It translates to CAISESAGGSHNEQFF.

This clone was detected only once. The CDR3 loop reads CASSPGLAAYEQYF. Written as DNA, the CDR3 is TGCGCCAGCAGCCCGGGACTAGCGGCCTACGAGCAGTACTTC. V is TRBV5-1 and J is TRBJ2-7, with 11 bases identical to TRBD2. V shed 4 bases, J shed 2 bases, and the junction held 2 bases outside the gene matches. Looked up from germline, CDR1 is SGHRS and CDR2 is YFSETQ. This CDR3 is built from 14 residues.

The sample holds a few counts of this clone. This chain joins TRBV7-2 and TRBJ2-7, with 11 nucleotides matching TRBD1. This CDR3 comprises 16 residues. Per germline, CDR1 SGHTA and CDR2 FQGNSA. V lost 0 bases, J lost 1 base, and 2 bases stayed unmatched. The CDR3 sequence: CASSLAGQGGSYEQYF. The CDR3 nucleotides are TGTGCCAGCAGCTTAGCGGGACAGGGGGGGTCCTACGAGCAGTACTTC.

V is TRBV28 and J is TRBJ2-5, with a possible D match to TRBD2 (6 bases). From germline, CDR1 is MDHEN and CDR2 SYDVKM. V was cut by 3 bases and J by 5 bases, with 16 bases left in between. The CDR3 contains 15 residues. In nucleotides, the CDR3 is TGTGCCAGCAGTTTCGGAACGGGAGCAGGGGAGACCCAGTACTTC. It codes for CASSFGTGAGETQYF. The complete variable domain, with remaining parts taken from reference TRBV28 and TRBJ2-5, reads DVKVTQSSRYLVKRTGEKVFLECVQDMDHENMFWYRQDPGLGLRLIYFSYDVKMKEKGDIPEGYSVSREKKERFSLILESASTNQTSMYLCASSFGTGAGETQYFGPGTRLLVL.

The chain links TRBV27 to TRBJ1-1, with D possibly TRBD1 on 5 matching bases. Germline V lookup: CDR1 MNHEY, CDR2 SMNVEV (reference sequence). This CDR3 has 12 residues. V dropped 2 bases and J dropped 8 bases, with 9 bases sitting between them. CDR3 loop: CASSLGAGEAFF. CDR3 coding DNA: TGTGCCAGCAGTTTAGGGGCAGGGGAAGCTTTCTTT.

The chain employs TRBV5-1 and TRBJ2-1; 8 nucleotides align to TRBD2. The CDR3 runs to 14 residues. Germline CDR1 is SGHRS and CDR2 is YFSETQ. The junction had 7 bases not matched to a gene; V was cut back by 8 bases and J by 3 bases. This chain's CDR3 is CASSTSAHYNEQFF. CDR3 in DNA: TGCGCCAGTTCGACTAGCGCCCACTACAATGAGCAGTTCTTC.

V is TRBV27 and J is TRBJ2-7, with a possible D match to TRBD2 (5 bases). CDR1 is MNHEY and CDR2 is SMNVEV in the germline V gene (reference sequence). This CDR3 is built from 14 residues. The V and J ends lost 6 bases and 6 bases respectively, with 18 bases between them. CDR3 residues: CASSQMGRRGEQYF. The DNA of the CDR3 is TGTGCCAGCAGCCAGATGGGGAGACGAGGCGAGCAGTACTTC.

The genes are TRBV28 and TRBJ2-7, with TRBD1 matching 9 bases. Germline lookup yields CDR1 MDHEN and CDR2 SYDVKM. The CDR3 sequence is 16 residues long. After removal of 5 bases from V and 0 bases from J, the junction contained 8 bases not matched to a gene. This chain's CDR3 is CASSQGTGGYSYEQYF. Written as DNA, the CDR3 is TGTGCCAGCAGTCAAGGAACAGGGGGCTACTCCTACGAGCAGTACTTC.

This clone was observed a handful of times. The rearrangement links TRBV7-3 to TRBJ2-1, with D unresolved. V was clipped by 0 bases and J by 4 bases, with 10 bases between them. Germline-derived CDR1 and CDR2 are SGHTA and FQGTGA. The CDR3 covers 15 residues. This chain's CDR3 is CASSLTVSLYNEQFF. The CDR3 DNA follows: TGTGCCAGCAGCTTAACCGTGTCCCTTTACAATGAGCAGTTCTTC.

CDR3 in amino acids: CSVQTSLNTEAFF. The CDR3, as DNA: TGCAGCGTTCAGACAAGTTTGAACACTGAAGCTTTCTTT. This chain connects TRBV29-1 to TRBJ1-1; D is unresolved. The CDR3 has 13 residues. Germline assignment: CDR1 SQVTM and CDR2 ANQGSEA. Trimming left V 5 bases short and J 0 bases short, with 10 bases between.

This clone was seen only a few times. The CDR3 nucleotides read TGTGCCATCAGGGAACAGGGCGTCGGGCCCCAGCATTTT. Protein sequence: CAIREQGVGPQHF. The chain has TRBV10-3 and TRBJ1-5; D possibly corresponds to TRBD1 (6 bases). V shed 6 bases and J shed 9 bases, with 15 bases lying between them. Germline V gene lookup returns CDR1 ENHRY and CDR2 SYGVKD. The CDR3 length is 13 residues.

This clone has just a few counts. The CDR3 loop is CASRSTGGKYEQYF. The CDR3 nucleotides read TGTGCCAGCAGATCGACAGGGGGCAAATACGAGCAGTACTTC. The chain is built from TRBV28 and TRBJ2-7; the match to TRBD1 covers 10 bases. V shed 6 bases and J 4 bases; nucleotides not matched to a gene: 6. The CDR3 runs 14 residues. The germline CDR1 and CDR2 sequences are MDHEN and SYDVKM.

The chain employs TRBV7-2 and TRBJ2-1, with 10 bases matching TRBD2. Unmatched junction bases numbered 2, after V lost 3 bases and J lost 3 bases. CDR1 SGHTA and CDR2 FQGNSA come from the germline V gene. This CDR3 has 15 residues. DNA for the CDR3: TGTGCCAGCAGCTTTACTAGCGGGGTCTACAATGAGCAGTTCTTC. This translates into CASSFTSGVYNEQFF.